This T cell receptor beta chain was identified during a study of blood T cells in healthy people across ages. Study observations and caveats: Age advanced and TCR beta diversity per million T cells fell, roughly linearly. PBMC samples, being unsorted, prevented any conclusive comparison of naive and antigen-experienced cells.

Germline lookup yields CDR1 KGHSH and CDR2 LQKENI. There are 14 residues in the CDR3. After removal of 4 bases from V and 9 bases from J, the junction contained 7 bases not matched to a gene. A second roughly 7 to 12 cycle PCR used barcoded and J-beta primers. One entry per CDR3 protein results from TCRdb running MiXCR on the 5' RACE reads. The data contain approximately 800,000 distinct CDR3 sequences, about 47% of them singletons. About this clonotype itself: What it binds is not known.

Peripheral blood was drawn, about 9.7 milliliters per donor. The clonotype originates from a man older than 75 in good health. What was sequenced was blood. The V call is TRBV18, the J call TRBJ2-1, with 9 bases aligning to TRBD1. This chain's CDR3 is CASSLGDRAGEQFF. For the CDR3, the DNA is TGTGCCAGCTCACTGGGGGACAGGGCGGGTGAGCAGTTCTTC.